This T cell receptor beta chain was recorded in a study of blood T cell repertoires in COVID-19. Overall study: Samples representing acute and convalescent COVID-19 were sourced from the United States, Italy and Spain. In each case, the material was cDNA or gDNA derived from T cells, B-cell-depleted T cells, or PBMCs.

This clone was detected a few times. In the original analysis: Amplification from reference gene primers served as the basis for estimated nucleated cell counts. The assay was immunoSEQ multiplex PCR, and TCRdb's table has in-frame clones only and misses some. That table is the source of V, J and clone size, and D and trimming were worked out from the DNA. Of 120,000 to 150,000 clones in the sample, over 75% are singletons; the top ten hold 1.5% to 2%. Germline trimming cut 7 bases from V and 4 bases from J; bases unmatched to any gene: 6. CDR3 size: 15 residues. Per germline, CDR1 MNHEY and CDR2 SMNVEV (reference sequence).

The chain has TRBV27 and TRBJ2-1, with TRBD2 identical over 11 bases. The sample consisted of peripheral blood. The receptor was isolated from a human donor in a cohort sampled during active COVID-19. The CDR3 coding sequence is TGTGCCAGCAACTTACTAGCGGGGGATTACAATGAGCAGTTCTTC. It is translated as CASNLLAGDYNEQFF.